Presented here are 32 T cell receptor beta chains from one specimen sequenced in a study of breast tumors, draining lymph nodes, adjacent tissues. Samples came from axillary lymph nodes draining the breast cancer. In TCRdb, the multiplex PCR reads were re-called with MiXCR into one record per CDR3 protein. Counted here are approximately 210,000 distinct CDR3 sequences, 30% to 35% occurring once; the ten biggest clones make up approximately 3.6%. Sequenced: axillary lymph node tissue. Every receptor here comes from a female donor with breast cancer. Some clones in this sample may be carry-over from other donors' samples.

This clonotype was detected once. This sequence joins TRBV7-9 and TRBJ2-5; 9 bases line up with TRBD2. Per the germline V gene, CDR1 is SEHNR and CDR2 is FQNEAQ (reference sequence). The CDR3 is 16 amino acids. The V gene end was trimmed by 5 bases and the J gene end by 5 bases; junction bases not matched to a gene: 12. This CDR3 is CASSQEPGLAVETQYF. In DNA form, the CDR3 reads TGTGCCAGCAGCCAAGAGCCGGGACTAGCTGTTGAGACCCAGTACTTC.

There are many counts of this clonotype. This rearrangement joins TRBV14 to TRBJ2-2, with D perhaps matching TRBD1 (6 bases). CDR1 and CDR2 from the germline V gene are SGHDN and FVKESK. The V and J ends lost 1 base and 6 bases respectively, with 15 bases between them. This CDR3 comprises 16 residues. The DNA of the CDR3 is TGTGCCAGCAGCCAAGTTGGGCCAGCAGGGGCCGGGGAGCTGTTTTTT. This codes for CASSQVGPAGAGELFF.

This clonotype was counted ten times or more. The rearrangement joins TRBV6-4 to TRBJ2-1; 13 bases match TRBD2. Per germline, CDR1 MRHNA and CDR2 SNTAGT. The CDR3 loop spans 16 amino acids. V lost 2 bases and J lost 6; bases outside the gene matches: 4. The DNA of the CDR3 is TGTGCCAGCAGTGACGAGGGACTAGCGGGAATCAATGAGCAGTTCTTC. This encodes CASSDEGLAGINEQFF.

At least ten counts were recorded for this clonotype. This chain uses TRBV5-1 with TRBJ2-7, with TRBD1 identical over 10 bases. Germline V gives CDR1 SGHRS, CDR2 YFSETQ. The junction had 5 bases not matched to a gene; V was cut back by 3 bases and J by 5 bases. This CDR3 comprises 14 residues. CDR3 bases: TGCGCCAGCAGCTCGACGACAGGGGGCCACGAGCAGTACTTC. It is translated as CASSSTTGGHEQYF.

The rearrangement uses TRBV4-3 and TRBJ2-5; D is possibly TRBD1 (5 bases). V was cut by 1 base and J by 5 bases, with 14 bases left in between. The germline V gene has CDR1 LGHNA and CDR2 YSLEER. This CDR3 has 15 residues. The CDR3 spells CASSQGQSLHETQYF. The CDR3 DNA is TGCGCCAGCAGCCAAGGACAGAGCCTCCACGAGACCCAGTACTTC.

This clonotype was detected only a few times. This rearrangement joins TRBV6-5 to TRBJ2-7, with a tentative D call TRBD2 (5 bases). Germline CDR1 reads MNHEY; CDR2 reads SVGAGI. Trimming removed 5 bases at V and 2 bases at J, with 19 bases between. The CDR3 sequence is 16 residues long. DNA of the CDR3: TGTGCCAGCAGTCCCACGGTAGGGAGCTTCCCCTACGAGCAGTACTTC. It is translated as CASSPTVGSFPYEQYF.

This clonotype was picked up many times. V is TRBV7-6 and J is TRBJ1-5; D gene uncertain. The CDR3 is made up of 12 amino acids. V dropped 4 bases and J dropped 3 bases, with 4 bases sitting between them. From germline, CDR1 is SGHVS and CDR2 FNYEAQ. The chain's CDR3 is CASSSPNQPQHF. CDR3 coding DNA: TGTGCCAGCAGCTCTCCCAATCAGCCCCAGCATTTT.

Concerning this clonotype: A much more abundant neighbour one base away suggests this may be a read error. The chain employs TRBV4-2 and TRBJ2-3; 10 bases line up with TRBD2. This CDR3 has 17 amino acids. With 0 bases clipped from V and 2 bases from J, the junction kept 5 bases outside the gene matches. Germline-derived CDR1 and CDR2 are LGHNA and YNFKEQ. In DNA, the CDR3 is TGTGCCAGCAGCCAAGACGGACTAGCGGAATACACAGATACGCAGTATTTT. It is translated as CASSQDGLAEYTDTQYF.

This clonotype was observed many times. The chain carries TRBV7-2 and TRBJ1-3, with D uncertain. The ends were cut back, 5 bases at V and 0 bases at J, with 14 bases in the middle. Germline lookup yields CDR1 SGHTA and CDR2 FQGNSA. The CDR3 is made up of 16 amino acids. The CDR3 is CASSTQRTLSGNTIYF. CDR3 DNA: TGTGCCAGCAGCACCCAGAGGACTCTCTCTGGAAACACCATATATTTT.

This sequence joins TRBV10-3 and TRBJ1-6; D gene unclear. Trimming pared 0 bases from V and 6 bases from J, leaving 6 bases between. The CDR3 sequence is 14 residues long. Per germline, CDR1 ENHRY and CDR2 SYGVKD. CDR3 coding DNA: TGTGCCATCAGTGAGTCGGAGATTAATTCACCCCTCCACTTT. Encoded protein: CAISESEINSPLHF.

The chain couples TRBV7-2 to TRBJ1-1; 7 nucleotides agree with TRBD1. This CDR3 has 15 amino acids. Per germline, CDR1 SGHTA and CDR2 FQGNSA. V gave up 3 bases and J gave up 2 bases; unmatched junction bases: 6. The CDR3 spells CASSFTGTVNTEAFF. The DNA for the CDR3 is TGTGCCAGCAGCTTTACCGGGACAGTTAACACTGAAGCTTTCTTT.

As to this clonotype: A read error is possible here, since a much larger clone lies one base away. This chain links TRBV10-3 with TRBJ2-1; D gene uncertain. Per the germline V gene, CDR1 is ENHRY and CDR2 is SYGVKD. The CDR3 is made up of 13 amino acids. Here the CDR3 reads CAISESNNNEPFF. The CDR3 bases are TGTGCCATCAGTGAGTCGAATAACAATGAGCCGTTCTTC.

This clonotype was counted many times. The chain uses TRBV4-1 and TRBJ1-3; tentative D call: TRBD1 (6 bases). Germline V gives CDR1 MGHRA, CDR2 YSYEKL. This CDR3 is 15 amino acids long. Trimming removed 4 bases from V and 0 bases from J, with 10 bases in between. In DNA form, the CDR3 reads TGCGCCAGCAGCCCACAGGGTATCTCTGGAAACACCATATATTTT. Its translation is CASSPQGISGNTIYF.

This clonotype was seen many times. This rearrangement joins TRBV19 to TRBJ2-1; 13 nucleotides align to TRBD2. Germline assignment: CDR1 LNHDA and CDR2 SQIVND (reference sequence). CDR3 length: 15 amino acids. Losses at the gene ends were 3 bases for V and 9 bases for J; bases not matched to a gene: 5. CDR3 in amino acids: CASSIGLAGESEQFF. The CDR3 bases are TGTGCCAGTAGTATCGGACTAGCGGGAGAATCTGAGCAGTTCTTC.

CDR3 residues: CASSPHLRTGTYEQYF. CDR3 sequence (DNA): TGTGCCAGCAGTCCCCACCTCCGGACAGGGACCTACGAGCAGTACTTC. This sequence joins TRBV27 and TRBJ2-7, with 8 bases lining up with TRBD1. This CDR3 spans 16 amino acids. Germline values: CDR1 MNHEY, CDR2 SMNVEV (reference sequence). The trim removed 5 bases at V and 2 bases at J, leaving 11 bases unmatched.

A word on this clonotype: A much larger clone differs by one base, so this may be a read error. The chain links TRBV7-2 to TRBJ2-5, with D possibly being TRBD2 (6 bases). CDR3 length equals 14 residues. CDR1 and CDR2 from the germline V gene are SGHTA and FQGNSA. CDR3 DNA: TGTGCCAGCAGTTCACGGGGGAGACAAGAGACCCAGCACTTC. Encoded protein: CASSSRGRQETQHF.

This clonotype was seen ten or more times. The V gene is TRBV6-1, the J gene TRBJ2-7; D is unresolved. V was shortened by 4 bases and J by 0 bases, with 16 bases between the two germline ends. Germline-derived CDR1 and CDR2 are MNHNS and SASEGT. The CDR3 is made up of 16 amino acids. The CDR3 reads CASSVEPFGVSYEQYF. In nucleotides, the CDR3 is TGTGCCAGCAGTGTGGAACCTTTTGGCGTCTCCTACGAGCAGTACTTC.

As regards this clonotype: This may be a read error: a much more frequent sequence differs by one nucleotide. The chain carries TRBV20-1 and TRBJ2-7, with 10 bases fitting TRBD2. This CDR3 is built from 14 residues. Germline loops: CDR1 DFQATT, CDR2 SNEGSKA (reference sequence). For the CDR3, the DNA is TGCAGTGCTAGTGAACTAGCGGGACTTTACGGGCAGTACTTC. Encoded protein: CSASELAGLYGQYF.

The genes are TRBV20-1 and TRBJ2-7; 10 bases line up with TRBD2. The CDR3 consists of 15 residues. The ends lost 5 bases at V and 0 bases at J; junction bases unmatched: 7. Per germline, CDR1 DFQATT and CDR2 SNEGSKA (reference sequence). The DNA of the CDR3 is TGCAGTGCTCCGAGACTAGCGGGTACCTCCTACGAGCAGTACTTC. Translated: CSAPRLAGTSYEQYF.

Points on this clonotype: At one end, the junction sequence differs from germline, possibly due to a read error. The genes are TRBV6-5 and TRBJ2-6; the D gene is possibly TRBD1 (6 bases). The CDR3 has 16 amino acids. In germline, CDR1 is MNHEY, CDR2 SVGAGI. The CDR3 protein is CASSYVRGAGAHVLTF. The DNA for the CDR3 is TGTGCCAGCAGTTACGTCAGGGGCGCTGGGGCCCACGTCCTGACTTTC.

Comment on this clonotype: A much larger clone sits a single nucleotide away, making a read error possible. The rearrangement links TRBV5-5 to TRBJ2-1, with 15 positions matching TRBD2. The CDR3 length is 16 residues. Germline loops: CDR1 SGHKS, CDR2 YYEKEE (reference sequence). CDR3 nucleotides: TGTGCCGGCAGCTTGGGACTAGCGGGGGGTTACAATGAGCAGTTCTTC. Encoded protein: CAGSLGLAGGYNEQFF.

The V and J genes are TRBV10-2 and TRBJ1-3; D call uncertain. V was trimmed by 4 bases and J by 6 bases, leaving 10 bases between them. Germline V lookup: CDR1 WSHSY, CDR2 SAAADI. CDR3 size: 13 residues. CDR3 protein: CASSASPVNTIYF. CDR3 sequence (DNA): TGCGCCAGCAGTGCCAGCCCTGTAAACACCATATATTTT.

This chain links TRBV2 with TRBJ2-3, with TRBD2 matching over 7 bases. CDR1 is SNHLY, CDR2 FYNNEI, per germline. V lost 3 bases and J lost 0; bases outside the gene matches: 3. The CDR3 runs 15 residues. Here the CDR3 reads CASSEVSGSTDTQYF. The CDR3 DNA is TGTGCCAGCAGTGAGGTTAGCGGGAGCACAGATACGCAGTATTTT.

This clonotype occurred many times. The chain is built from TRBV9 and TRBJ1-2; D possibly corresponds to TRBD1 (5 bases). The germline V gene encodes CDR1 SGDLS and CDR2 YYNGEE. This CDR3 is built from 14 residues. Trimming cost V 0 bases and J 6 bases, with 12 bases left between them. The chain's CDR3 is CASSVADTGHGYTF. CDR3 bases: TGTGCCAGCAGCGTAGCGGACACGGGGCATGGCTACACCTTC.

This clonotype was counted at least ten times. The chain links TRBV2 to TRBJ1-2; possible D gene TRBD1, 6 bases. CDR3 length equals 12 residues. Germline V gene lookup returns CDR1 SNHLY and CDR2 FYNNEI. Between the trimmed V and J ends, which lost 7 bases and 4 bases, there was a span of 10 bases. The CDR3 protein is CASTRGIYGYTF. CDR3 DNA: TGTGCCAGCACCAGGGGAATCTATGGCTACACCTTC.

The count of this clonotype is one. The rearrangement joins TRBV7-9 to TRBJ2-5; TRBD2 matches at 13 bases. The V gene's germline CDR1 is SEHNR and CDR2 FQNEAQ (reference sequence). This CDR3 is 16 amino acids long. The trim removed 1 base at V and 7 bases at J, leaving 6 bases unmatched. In DNA, the CDR3 is TGTGCCAGCAGCTTAGGGACTAGCGGGGGAGGGGGGACCCAGTACTTC. Protein sequence: CASSLGTSGGGGTQYF.

Ten or more counts support this clonotype. V usage is TRBV20-1 and J usage is TRBJ2-3, with 11 bases identical to TRBD1. This CDR3 contains 17 residues. Germline V lookup: CDR1 DFQATT, CDR2 SNEGSKA (reference sequence). V shed 5 bases and J 5 bases; nucleotides not matched to a gene: 15. The CDR3 region is CSAPRGSGQGALDTQYF. The CDR3, as DNA: TGCAGTGCTCCTAGGGGATCTGGACAGGGGGCCTTAGATACGCAGTATTTT.

This clonotype has a count of ten or more. The chain combines TRBV5-1 with TRBJ1-2, with D possibly being TRBD1 (6 bases). The CDR3 contains 13 residues. The V end lost 7 bases, the J end lost 4 bases, and 14 bases lay between the germline ends. CDR1 SGHRS and CDR2 YFSETQ come from the germline V gene. In nucleotides, the CDR3 is TGCGCCAGCGCCGAGGGGGGGTCCTATGGCTACACCTTC. Its protein is CASAEGGSYGYTF.

With regard to this clonotype: A read error may explain this, as a much larger clone is one base away. This chain uses TRBV9 with TRBJ1-2; the match to TRBD1 covers 8 bases. The CDR3 spans 15 residues. The V gene's germline CDR1 is SGDLS and CDR2 YYNGEE. Written as DNA, the CDR3 is TGTGCCAGCAGCGTAGCTACCCAGGGGGCGGGTGGCTCCACCTTC. Translated: CASSVATQGAGGSTF.

This clonotype was seen many times. This chain uses TRBV20-1 with TRBJ2-5; possible D gene TRBD2, 7 bases. The CDR3 length is 17 residues. Per the germline V gene, CDR1 is DFQATT and CDR2 is SNEGSKA (reference sequence). V was trimmed by 0 bases and J by 4 bases, leaving 21 bases between them. The CDR3 bases are TGCAGTGCTAGAGATCGTAGGCGTGGGGGGGGCCGAGAGACCCAGTACTTC. The encoded protein is CSARDRRRGGGRETQYF.

This clonotype was counted many times. The J gene is TRBJ2-7, the V gene TRBV7-2, with D perhaps being TRBD1 or TRBD2 (5 bases each). This CDR3 is 14 amino acids long. V shed 4 bases and J shed 3 bases, with 13 bases lying between them. Germline assignment: CDR1 SGHTA and CDR2 FQGNSA. CDR3: CASSYRDGYYEQYF. CDR3 sequence (DNA): TGTGCCAGCAGCTACCGGGACGGATACTACGAGCAGTACTTC.

This clonotype occurred many times. J is TRBJ2-5 and V is TRBV6-6; TRBD1 agrees at 11 bases. The CDR3 runs to 14 residues. In germline, CDR1 is MNHNY, CDR2 SVGAGI (reference sequence). V trimming: 5 bases; J trimming: 4 bases; junction bases outside the gene matches: 3. CDR3 sequence (DNA): TGTGCCAGCAGTGGACAGGGGGCTTCAGAGACCCAGTACTTC. This sequence encodes CASSGQGASETQYF.